This is a list of T cell receptor beta chains from one sample in a study of PD-1 blockade in classical Hodgkin lymphoma. Generated by immunoSEQ multiplex PCR, the TCRdb table keeps only in-frame clones and is missing some. This table has 20,000 to 25,000 clones, approximately 69% appearing once. This material consisted of peripheral blood mononuclear cells (PBMCs), taken at baseline. The source is a human donor with classical Hodgkin lymphoma. The CDR3 runs from the conserved cysteine through the conserved F or W. D genes are given only for firm matches.

v_call	d_call	j_call	cdr3_aa
TRBV6-6	TRBD1	TRBJ1-1	CASSLWDSNTEAFF
TRBV7-9	TRBD2	TRBJ2-2	CASSPPGTRVTGELFF
TRBV12-2	-	TRBJ2-5	CASRSSLSGNETQYF
TRBV7-6	TRBD1	TRBJ2-1	CASSFEQGTEQFF
TRBV30	-	TRBJ2-7	CAWSVGAGTGKYF
TRBV29-1	-	TRBJ2-5	CSDKGQETQYF
TRBV4-3	-	TRBJ2-7	CASSQAFSGELVYEQYF
TRBV6-6	-	TRBJ2-1	CASSPGAVEQFF
TRBV30	TRBD1	TRBJ2-7	CARIGTGGEQYF
TRBV5-1	-	TRBJ2-3	CASSYRGGYQDTQYF
TRBV7-3	-	TRBJ2-3	CASSQGGSPTDTQYF
TRBV7-2	-	TRBJ1-5	CASSPIGGQGSNQPQHF
TRBV6-6	-	TRBJ2-1	CASIPGTSYNEQFF
TRBV5-6	TRBD1	TRBJ1-5	CASSSLTGTEGYQPQHF
TRBV5-8	-	TRBJ2-7	CASSLGRWGSAYEQYF
TRBV19	-	TRBJ1-6	CASSTIPAEENSPLHF
TRBV4-3	-	TRBJ2-2	CASSQEPGQNTGELFF
TRBV11-2	-	TRBJ2-3	CASSPPEEGATQYF
TRBV6-1	-	TRBJ1-1	CASSYGAFF
TRBV5-1	-	TRBJ2-1	CASSSTTSSYNEQFF
TRBV5-1	-	TRBJ2-5	CASSLAGGRTETQYF
TRBV11-2	TRBD2	TRBJ2-1	CASSSLAGGSYNEQFF
TRBV19	TRBD2	TRBJ2-5	CASSISAGGAWETQYF
TRBV11-1	-	TRBJ2-1	CASSFVSGYYNEQFF
TRBV30	-	TRBJ1-2	CAWRGTPYGYTF
TRBV12-2	-	TRBJ1-6	CASRLGTSGTTNSPLHF
TRBV4-1	-	TRBJ1-4	CASSTAGEKLFF
TRBV6-5	-	TRBJ2-7	CASSHGGEQYF
TRBV28	-	TRBJ2-6	CASSLGTSGANVLTF
TRBV19	TRBD2	TRBJ2-7	CASSISGGRPYEQYF
TRBV7-2	TRBD2	TRBJ2-3	CASSGGLAGLWAQYF
TRBV19	-	TRBJ1-2	CASSVLGLANGYTF
TRBV6-5	-	TRBJ2-5	CASIPGFWQETQYF
TRBV5-1	TRBD1	TRBJ1-6	CASSLARDRVSPLHF
TRBV9	TRBD2	TRBJ2-3	CASSTSGGTTDTQYF
TRBV2	TRBD1	TRBJ1-6	CASSQDRASYNSPLHF
TRBV13	-	TRBJ2-3	CASSHRVGTFTDTQYF
TRBV25-1	-	TRBJ2-2	CASGGGVGELFF
TRBV27	-	TRBJ2-2	CASSRIQGANTGELFF
TRBV7-8	-	TRBJ2-6	CASSLGPGAGANVLTF
TRBV19	-	TRBJ1-3	CASSKFSSGNTIYF
TRBV7-2	-	TRBJ1-5	CASSNRQASSNQPQHF
TRBV7-2	-	TRBJ2-2	CASSLEEGETTNTGELFF
TRBV28	TRBD2	TRBJ2-3	CASSLPLPLAGGTDTQYF
TRBV7-9	TRBD1	TRBJ2-3	CASSLGTGGFEGTDTQYF
TRBV7-3	-	TRBJ1-1	CASSLTSGNTEAFF
TRBV4-3	-	TRBJ2-7	CASSPSWQGKSYEQYF
TRBV19	-	TRBJ2-5	CASSSDGLRETQYF
TRBV15	-	TRBJ2-1	CATSREGFEQFF
TRBV30	-	TRBJ2-2	CAWTLGLAGSGTGELFF
TRBV9	-	TRBJ2-5	CASSPFVGAGEETQYF
TRBV13	TRBD1	TRBJ2-2	CASSLRTGGYTGELFF
TRBV18	-	TRBJ2-5	CASSPLQIKETQYF
TRBV4-3	-	TRBJ1-3	CASSLNPGNTIYF
TRBV4-1	-	TRBJ1-1	CASSQIVGGTEAFF
TRBV11-2	-	TRBJ2-5	CASSLTGTGETQYF
TRBV29-1	-	TRBJ2-5	CSVAEGSIETQYF
TRBV18	-	TRBJ1-1	CASSPPVGLNTEAFF
TRBV7-9	TRBD1	TRBJ1-2	CASSPDRGVLSGYTF